This paragraph reports one TCR beta chain. Its antigen is unidentified. This specimen belongs to a study of Graves' ophthalmopathy and Graves' hyperthyroidism. Looking at the study overall: Prior to any treatment, peripheral blood was collected at the time of initial diagnosis.

Findings and caveats of the study: A classifier, a 13-signature model, separated ophthalmopathy from stable hyperthyroidism with more than 85% sensitivity and 81.08% specificity.

The sequenced template was RNA, covering the TCR beta CDR3 region. The first-round RT-PCR employed HTBI primers together with the Qiagen OneStep RT-PCR kit. A multiplex PCR was then performed as the second round. TCRdb ran MiXCR on the multiplex PCR reads and lists one entry per CDR3 protein. The repertoire has approximately 210,000 distinct CDR3 sequences, 20% to 25% of them found once; the top ten carry approximately 39%. The source material was peripheral blood. The sequence came from a woman between 50 and 59 years old with Graves' ophthalmopathy.

The CDR3 spells CASSSGPSSGGYTF. As DNA, the CDR3 is TGTGCCAGCAGTTCAGGACCCTCGAGCGGAGGCTACACCTTC. This chain connects TRBV7-3 to TRBJ1-2; D uncertain. CDR3 length: 14 amino acids. From germline, CDR1 is SGHTA and CDR2 FQGTGA. V was shortened by 6 bases and J by 8 bases, with 19 bases between the two germline ends.